This entry features one TCR beta chain sequence. This record comes from a study of blood T cell repertoires in COVID-19. V was pared by 6 bases and J by 4 bases, with 5 bases of the junction left unmatched. The CDR3 consists of 14 residues. Germline assignment: CDR1 SGHAT and CDR2 FQNNGV. Original processing notes: Reference gene primer amplification gave estimated nucleated cell counts. Sequencing was performed with immunoSEQ multiplex PCR; in TCRdb, only in-frame clones are kept and a portion is missing. The DNA gave D and trimming, while V, J and clone size come from that table. Here the sample spans a few hundred thousand clones, approximately 90% being singletons. The participants were between roughly 18 and 89 years old and came from fewer than 25 US areas. Participants were placed into cohorts based on the clinical history they reported. Either two negative PCRs, clearance, or symptom resolution qualified Cohort 3 donors as recovered.

This sequence joins TRBV11-2 and TRBJ1-2; 10 bases agree with TRBD1. The receptor's source is a middle-aged man who had recovered from COVID-19. The specimen sequenced was PBMCs or T cells enriched from blood (not recorded which). The CDR3 sequence is CASRDRGEVYGYTF. The CDR3 DNA reads TGTGCCAGCAGGGACAGGGGGGAGGTCTATGGCTACACCTTC.